This record covers a single T cell receptor beta chain. Its specificity is not known. At sampling all donors were nominally healthy, likely with unrecorded immune exposures. The CDR3 contains 18 residues. Trimming stripped 6 bases from V and 5 bases from J, with 28 bases between. Per germline, CDR1 SGHAT and CDR2 FQNNGV. The data belong to a study of cytomegalovirus exposure and HLA in healthy donors. Regarding the study as a whole: The records held CMV serostatus as the only immune exposure information. According to an earlier analysis, most TCR beta V segments yielded productive rearrangements about 87% or about 30% of the time. Reportedly, cytomegalovirus status was diagnosed with high sensitivity and specificity.

Use of 60 Vbeta and 13 Jbeta primers characterized the PCR. Profiling relied on immunoSEQ multiplex PCR, and the TCRdb table lists in-frame clones only, not all of them. The top ten hold around 2.1% of the sample, which has roughly 100,000 clones, approximately 72% seen once. This rearrangement joins TRBV11-2 to TRBJ1-1; a weak D match, TRBD1 (5 bases). This receptor was identified in a man in his thirties or forties in good health and CMV-seronegative. Sequences were obtained from PBMCs. The CDR3 DNA reads TGTGCCAGCAGACCCACAACCCTTCGCGGGGGGATAATGACTGAAGCTTTCTTT. Translation: CASRPTTLRGGIMTEAFF.